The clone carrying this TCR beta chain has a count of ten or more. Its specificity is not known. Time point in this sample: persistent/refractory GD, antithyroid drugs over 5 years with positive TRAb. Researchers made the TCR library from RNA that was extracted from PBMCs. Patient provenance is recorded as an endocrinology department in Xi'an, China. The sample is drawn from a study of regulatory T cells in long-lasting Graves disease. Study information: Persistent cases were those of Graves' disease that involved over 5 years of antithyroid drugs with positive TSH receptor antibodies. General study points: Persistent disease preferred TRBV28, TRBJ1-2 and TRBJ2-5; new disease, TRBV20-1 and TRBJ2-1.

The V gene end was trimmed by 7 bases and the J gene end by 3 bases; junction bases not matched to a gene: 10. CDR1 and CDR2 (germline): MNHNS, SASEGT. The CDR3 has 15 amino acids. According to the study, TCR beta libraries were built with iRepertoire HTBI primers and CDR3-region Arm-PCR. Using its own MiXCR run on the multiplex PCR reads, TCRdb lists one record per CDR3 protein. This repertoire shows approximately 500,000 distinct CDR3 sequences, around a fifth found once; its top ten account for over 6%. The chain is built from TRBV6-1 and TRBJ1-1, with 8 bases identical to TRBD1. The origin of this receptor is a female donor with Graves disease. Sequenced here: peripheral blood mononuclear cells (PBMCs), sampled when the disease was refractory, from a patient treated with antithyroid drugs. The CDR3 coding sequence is TGTGCCAGCATTAGTATACCAGGGGGCTACACTGAAGCTTTCTTT. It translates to CASISIPGGYTEAFF.